Listed below are T cell receptor beta chains from one sample, sequenced in a study of blood T cell repertoires in COVID-19. The assay was immunoSEQ multiplex PCR, and TCRdb's table has in-frame clones only and misses some. This table has around 100,000 clones, approximately 86% appearing once. The sequencing sample was made of peripheral blood. The receptors originated from a man in his fifties or sixties with active or convalescent COVID-19. Each CDR3 is given with its conserved first and last residue. The order of the fields is J gene, D gene, V gene, clone size, CDR3 protein, CDR3 DNA. A D gene is named only where the DNA matches it firmly. Clone size is not always given. Where it is, it says once, few, many or a class for expanded clones.

>TRBJ1-5|TRBD1|TRBV6-5|-
CASSRTGDQPQHF
TGTGCCAGCAGTCGGACAGGTGATCAGCCCCAGCATTTT
>TRBJ2-3|-|TRBV3-1/TRBV3-2|-
CASSQNMYTQYF
TGTGCCAGCAGCCAAAATATGTATACGCAGTATTTT
>TRBJ2-5|TRBD1|TRBV18|-
CASSPTGGGETQYF
TGTGCCAGCTCACCAACAGGGGGCGGAGAGACCCAGTACTTC
>TRBJ1-6|TRBD1|TRBV6-6|-
CASRDRTGDSSPLHF
TGTGCCAGCAGGGACAGGACAGGGGACAGTTCACCCCTCCACTTT
>TRBJ2-2|-|TRBV11-2|-
CASSLVQENTGELFF
TGTGCCAGCAGCTTAGTGCAGGAGAACACCGGGGAGCTGTTTTTT
>TRBJ1-2|-|TRBV9|once
CASSVDGEPYGYTF
TGTGCCAGCAGCGTAGACGGTGAGCCTTATGGCTACACCTTC
>TRBJ1-3|-|TRBV27|-
CASSSGLLSGNTIYF
TGTGCCAGCAGTTCCGGACTACTCTCTGGAAACACCATATATTTT
>TRBJ1-3|-|TRBV18|-
CASSPGSLSGNTIYF
TGTGCCAGCTCACCAGGGAGCCTCTCTGGAAACACCATATATTTT
>TRBJ2-3|TRBD2|TRBV7-2|-
CASSLNSGGVSDTQYF
TGTGCCAGCAGCTTAAACAGCGGGGGGGTATCAGATACGCAGTATTTT
>TRBJ1-4|TRBD1|TRBV4-3|once
CASSQDQPLGTGFSGKLFF
TGCGCCAGCAGCCAAGATCAACCCCTCGGGACAGGGTTTTCGGGGAAACTGTTTTTT
>TRBJ1-2|-|TRBV6-6|-
CASSYYRQEGYTF
TGTGCCAGCAGTTACTACAGGCAAGAGGGCTACACCTTC
>TRBJ1-2|TRBD1|TRBV28|-
CASTTGGGVFHGYTF
TGTGCCAGCACCACGGGAGGGGGCGTGTTTCATGGCTACACCTTC
>TRBJ2-2|TRBD1|TRBV7-9|-
CASSRTGDTGELFF
TGTGCCAGCAGCCGCACAGGGGACACCGGGGAGCTGTTTTTT
>TRBJ1-6|-|TRBV19|-
CASSPSGNSPLHF
TGTGCCAGTAGTCCATCAGGGAATTCACCCCTCCACTTT
>TRBJ2-3|-|TRBV15|-
CATSRASTDTQYF
TGTGCCACCAGCAGAGCCTCCACAGATACGCAGTATTTT
>TRBJ1-1|-|TRBV5-1|-
CASSLTANTEAFF
TGCGCCAGCAGCTTGACAGCGAACACTGAAGCTTTCTTT
>TRBJ2-5|TRBD2|TRBV30|-
CAWSGLAGETQYF
TGTGCCTGGAGTGGGCTAGCGGGGGAGACCCAGTACTTC
>TRBJ2-5|TRBD1|TRBV9|-
CASSGGSGGETQYF
TGTGCCAGCAGCGGGGGATCAGGGGGAGAGACCCAGTACTTC
>TRBJ1-6|-|TRBV21-1|-
CASSRQGARNSPLHF
TGTGCCAGCAGCAGGCAGGGGGCTCGCAATTCACCCCTCCACTTT
>TRBJ2-3|TRBD2|TRBV11-2|few
CASSLGTSGFTDTQYF
TGTGCCAGCAGCTTAGGGACTAGCGGGTTCACAGATACGCAGTATTTT
>TRBJ2-7|-|TRBV11-2|-
CASSLGEWRVYEQYF
TGTGCCAGCAGCTTAGGAGAGTGGAGAGTCTACGAGCAGTACTTC
>TRBJ1-1|-|TRBV30|once
CAWAVQTSNTEAFF
TGTGCCTGGGCCGTCCAGACATCGAACACTGAAGCTTTCTTT